The 14 T cell receptor beta chains in this list originate from one sample, sequenced in a study of CD8+CD57+ T cells in acquired aplastic anemia. CDR3 and TCR beta VDJ profiling relied on genomic DNA as the template. MiXCR was run by TCRdb on the reads, yielding one entry per CDR3 protein. The sample has 250,000 to 350,000 distinct CDR3 sequences, roughly three fifths seen once; the top ten hold around 7.6%. Material for sequencing was sorted CD4+, CD8+, or CD8+CD57+ T cells (not recorded which) from PBMCs. Receptors were obtained from a human donor with severe aplastic anemia or a healthy control (not recorded which).

J is TRBJ1-4 and V is TRBV4-1, with D uncertain. The ends were cut back, 3 bases at V and 8 bases at J, with 7 bases in the middle. Germline CDR1 MGHRA, CDR2 YSYEKL. CDR3 length: 12 residues. The CDR3 nucleotides are TGCGCCAGCAGCCATTTGGGAGAAAAACTGTTTTTT. This gives the protein CASSHLGEKLFF.

This clonotype was found many times. The chain uses TRBV7-6 and TRBJ1-1, with a possible D match to TRBD1 (6 bases). The germline V gene has CDR1 SGHVS and CDR2 FNYEAQ. Trimming removed 5 bases from V and 7 bases from J, with 14 bases in between. The CDR3 consists of 13 residues. CDR3 sequence reads: CASSKTKGVEAFF. The DNA for the CDR3 is TGTGCCAGCAGCAAGACCAAGGGGGTTGAAGCTTTCTTT.

The chain carries TRBV10-2 and TRBJ2-1; D might be TRBD2 (5 bases). Germline V lookup: CDR1 WSHSY, CDR2 SAAADI. V was shortened by 11 bases and J by 5 bases, with 16 bases between the two germline ends. The CDR3 totals 13 residues. CDR3 in amino acids: CALSGDLNNEQFF. The CDR3 nucleotides read TGCGCCCTCAGCGGAGATTTAAACAATGAGCAGTTCTTC.

V and J are TRBV10-3 and TRBJ2-5; TRBD2 agrees at 15 bases. This CDR3 has 18 amino acids. CDR1 is ENHRY, CDR2 SYGVKD, per germline. J was trimmed by 5 bases and V by 8 bases; bases with no gene match: 15. CDR3 in DNA: TGTGCCATCGGACCGGGACTAGCGGGGGGACGACCTGGGGAGACCCAGTACTTC. Residues: CAIGPGLAGGRPGETQYF.

This chain connects TRBV7-9 to TRBJ2-5; 7 bases match TRBD1. The CDR3 loop spans 14 amino acids. Unmatched junction bases numbered 5, after V lost 5 bases and J lost 2 bases. The V gene's germline CDR1 is SEHNR and CDR2 FQNEAQ (reference sequence). CDR3 in DNA: TGTGCCAGCAGCCTCCCGGGACAGCAAGAGACCCAGTACTTC. Translating it yields CASSLPGQQETQYF.

The chain combines TRBV7-8 with TRBJ2-7, with D maybe TRBD2 (6 bases). The CDR3 runs to 15 residues. V was cut by 9 bases and J by 1 base, with 19 bases left in between. Germline V CDR1 and CDR2: SGHVS, FQNEAQ. CDR3 in DNA: TGTGCCAGTAGCGTCCGGGACTTCCCTTCCTACGAGCAGTACTTC. This gives the protein CASSVRDFPSYEQYF.

The chain carries TRBV15 and TRBJ2-3, with TRBD1 identical over 8 bases. CDR1 is LNHNV, CDR2 YYDKDF, per germline (reference sequence). V gave up 10 bases and J gave up 5 bases; unmatched junction bases: 8. This CDR3 has 13 amino acids. As DNA, the CDR3 is TGTGCCATCCGGGACAGGCCAGAAGATACGCAGTATTTT. Its protein product is CAIRDRPEDTQYF.

This clonotype has at least ten counts. V gene TRBV6-5 combines with J gene TRBJ1-3; a possible D gene is TRBD1 (5 bases). Germline V lookup: CDR1 MNHEY, CDR2 SVGAGI. This CDR3 contains 15 residues. V was clipped by 7 bases and J by 2 bases, with 15 bases between them. The CDR3 coding sequence is TGTGCCAGCATCAACAGAGGGGAGGCTGGAAACACCATATATTTT. It specifies CASINRGEAGNTIYF.

Details on this clonotype: One end of the junction is discordant with germline, which a read error may explain. The chain is built from TRBV10-2 and TRBJ1-2; D not resolved. This CDR3 is 13 amino acids long. The germline gives CDR1 WSHSY, CDR2 SAAADI. CDR3 bases: TGTGCCAGCAGTGAAGCCTGGGAATATGGCTACACCTTC. Translation: CASSEAWEYGYTF.

This clonotype was counted a few times. The chain links TRBV19 to TRBJ1-6; D might be TRBD1 (5 bases). V was clipped by 7 bases and J by 6 bases, with 10 bases between them. The V gene's germline CDR1 is LNHDA and CDR2 SQIVND (reference sequence). The length of the CDR3 is 13 residues. This CDR3 is CASNQGGNSPLHF. CDR3 coding DNA: TGTGCCAGTAACCAGGGAGGTAATTCACCCCTCCACTTT.

This chain connects TRBV7-9 to TRBJ1-2, with 8 bases lining up with TRBD1. J gave up 4 bases and V 8 bases, and 12 bases lay outside the gene matches. The CDR3 runs 15 residues. Germline V gene lookup returns CDR1 SEHNR and CDR2 FQNEAQ (reference sequence). The CDR3 DNA sequence: TGTGCCAGCGAGGGGGCAGGGGGCGAAGGCTATGGCTACACCTTC. Its protein product is CASEGAGGEGYGYTF.

The chain carries TRBV2 and TRBJ2-3; no firm D call. V was pared by 5 bases and J by 2 bases, with 2 bases between. The germline V gene encodes CDR1 SNHLY and CDR2 FYNNEI. This CDR3 contains 11 residues. The CDR3 bases are TGTGCCAGCAGTCCCACAGATACGCAGTATTTT. Translating it yields CASSPTDTQYF.

In its sample, this clonotype was seen a few times. V is TRBV24-1 and J is TRBJ1-1; D uncertain. This CDR3 has 13 residues. V lost 7 bases and J 0 bases, leaving 8 bases between the germline ends. Germline CDR1 reads KGHDR; CDR2 reads SFDVKD. DNA for the CDR3: TGTGCCACCAGAGACCACATGAACACTGAAGCTTTCTTT. Translating it yields CATRDHMNTEAFF.

J is TRBJ1-6 and V is TRBV10-3; the D gene is possibly TRBD1 (6 bases). V was shortened by 6 bases and J by 7 bases, with 10 bases between the two germline ends. This CDR3 contains 13 residues. Germline V gene sequence: CDR1 ENHRY, CDR2 SYGVKD. The CDR3 DNA reads as TGTGCCATCAGGGACAGATTGAATTCACCCCTCCACTTT. Translating gives CAIRDRLNSPLHF.